The sequence of this T cell receptor (beta chain) was determined in a study of neoadjuvant anti-PD-1 for oral cavity cancer. The time point here: after neoadjuvant nivolumab, at surgical resection. Patients had HPV-negative, locally advanced oral cavity squamous cell carcinoma. V was shortened by 0 bases and J by 0 bases, with 9 bases between the two germline ends. Germline V gene sequence: CDR1 MNHEY, CDR2 SVGAGI. The CDR3 is 15 amino acids. TCRdb's table, derived via immunoSEQ multiplex PCR, lists solely in-frame clones and lacks some. The data show 63,000 or so clones, approximately 87% seen once. Sequencing was performed on PBMCs, taken after nivolumab (anti-PD-1) treatment. This TCR came from a person aged 35-79 years with oral cavity squamous cell carcinoma. This chain links TRBV6-5 with TRBJ2-7; weak D call: TRBD2 (5 bases). CDR3 region: CASSYSLGASYEQYF. CDR3 DNA: TGTGCCAGCAGTTACTCGTTGGGAGCCTCCTACGAGCAGTACTTC.